Presented here are 16 T cell receptor beta chains from one specimen sequenced in a study of human T cells and chemical hapten exposure (dated by TCRdb to about 2021). Library method: RACE. Sequencer: NextSeq 500. Starting from the raw public reads, TCRdb applied fastp trimming at Q25, assembled clones with MiXCR and retained in-frame beta chains. When rows share a CDR3 protein, they turn into one entry using the most common DNA and genes. Present in this sample are over 100,000 distinct CDR3 sequences, about 11% of which were seen just once. Under 2.5% of the sample is taken by the ten largest. The sample's time point label, decoded: patch test 3, about 24 weeks after DPC sensitization. The treatment or condition label on this specimen signifies: therapeutic diphenylcyclopropenone sensitization with weekly scalp DPC. This specimen was whole blood, taken in connection with sensitization to the hapten diphenylcyclopropenone (DPC). The receptors were gathered from a woman between 45 and 65 years old with alopecia areata. Some clones in this sample may be carry-over from other donors' samples.

The chain combines TRBV6-5 with TRBJ1-5, with D possibly matching TRBD1 (5 bases). This CDR3 has 14 residues. Germline V CDR1 and CDR2: MNHEY, SVGAGI. The V end was cut by 2 bases, the J end by 5 bases, with 10 bases between. The CDR3 DNA reads as TGTGCCAGCAGTTACGGGCAGGGTCATCAGCCCCAGCATTTT. Translation: CASSYGQGHQPQHF.

This clonotype was picked up a small number of times. The V gene is TRBV7-2, the J gene TRBJ2-7; 8 nucleotides agree with TRBD1. The CDR3 consists of 13 residues. Unmatched junction bases numbered 6, after V lost 8 bases and J lost 3 bases. Germline CDR1 SGHTA, CDR2 FQGNSA. CDR3 sequence (DNA): TGTGCCAGCGGAAGGACAGGGAACTACGAGCAGTACTTC. Translation gives CASGRTGNYEQYF.

The table lists this clonotype with a few counts. The rearrangement joins TRBV3-1 to TRBJ1-6, with no clear D. Trimming took off 4 bases at V and 7 bases at J, with 8 bases between the two ends. The CDR3 spans 13 residues. The germline CDR1 and CDR2 sequences are LGHDT and YNNKEL (reference sequence). The CDR3 coding sequence is TGTGCCAGCAGCCCAGATGGAAATTCACCCCTCCACTTT. Translation gives CASSPDGNSPLHF.

This clonotype was counted ten times or more. J is TRBJ2-3 and V is TRBV18; D remains ambiguous. CDR1 KGHSH and CDR2 LQKENI come from the germline V gene. The V end was cut by 3 bases, the J end by 1 base, with 8 bases between. This CDR3 has 14 residues. The CDR3 coding sequence is TGTGCCAGCTCACCGGGCGGCCGCACAGATACGCAGTATTTT. Protein: CASSPGGRTDTQYF.

This clonotype was counted at least ten times. This sequence joins TRBV4-2 and TRBJ2-5; D is unclear. The CDR3 totals 16 residues. CDR1 and CDR2 from the germline V gene are LGHNA and YNFKEQ. Trimming stripped 0 bases from V and 3 bases from J, with 14 bases between. The CDR3 reads CASSQEVSSSEETQYF. CDR3 coding DNA: TGTGCCAGCAGCCAAGAGGTCTCCAGCAGCGAAGAGACCCAGTACTTC.

This clonotype was seen a few times. This CDR3 reads CASSYRAGAGYTF. The CDR3, as DNA: TGTGCCAGCAGTTATAGGGCAGGGGCTGGCTACACCTTC. The genes are TRBV12-3 or TRBV12-4 and TRBJ1-2, with TRBD1 as a possible D gene (6 bases). The CDR3 contains 13 residues. Trimming shortened V by 4 bases and J by 7 bases, and 13 bases separated the two germline ends.

This clonotype has more than one count but fewer than ten. The chain couples TRBV12-5 to TRBJ2-5; weak D call: TRBD2 (5 bases). Trimming stripped 2 bases from V and 5 bases from J, with 9 bases between. This CDR3 has 13 residues. Per the germline V gene, CDR1 is LGHNT and CDR2 is FRNRAP. CDR3: CASGLREGETQYF. CDR3 bases: TGTGCTAGTGGTTTGCGGGAAGGCGAGACCCAGTACTTC.

The V call is TRBV5-1, the J call TRBJ2-1, with 10 bases matching TRBD2. CDR1 is SGHRS and CDR2 is YFSETQ in the germline V gene. This CDR3 is 15 amino acids long. Losses at the gene ends were 0 bases for V and 14 bases for J; bases not matched to a gene: 11. This chain's CDR3 is CASSLVDSGGSYKFF. The CDR3 DNA follows: TGCGCCAGCAGCTTGGTCGATAGCGGGGGGTCATACAAGTTCTTC.

The chain has TRBV7-2 and TRBJ2-2; 7 bases match TRBD2. Germline-derived CDR1 and CDR2 are SGHTA and FQGNSA. This CDR3 contains 18 residues. With V trimmed by 2 bases and J by 3 bases, 12 bases remained unmatched. The CDR3: CASSLMKGWAGDTGELFF. As DNA, the CDR3 is TGTGCCAGCAGCTTAATGAAGGGATGGGCGGGGGACACCGGGGAGCTGTTTTTT.

The chain links TRBV14 to TRBJ2-7; D gene ambiguous. The CDR3 is 15 residues long. The germline V gene encodes CDR1 SGHDN and CDR2 FVKESK. V lost 0 bases, J lost 3 bases, and 12 bases lay in between. This CDR3 is CASSQDWHSFYEQYF. CDR3 bases: TGTGCCAGCAGCCAAGACTGGCACAGCTTCTACGAGCAGTACTTC.

This clonotype was found a few times. V and J are TRBV5-1 and TRBJ1-4; unclear D gene. Germline CDR1 SGHRS, CDR2 YFSETQ. V lost 0 bases to trimming and J lost 0 bases, with 9 bases between them. CDR3 length equals 16 residues. The CDR3 bases are TGCGCCAGCAGCTTGGCGCGGCGCACAACTAATGAAAAACTGTTTTTT. This encodes CASSLARRTTNEKLFF.

V gene TRBV28 combines with J gene TRBJ2-7; 10 positions agree with TRBD2. The V segment lost 10 bases and the J segment 3 bases; nucleotides outside the gene matches: 12. CDR1 is MDHEN, CDR2 SYDVKM, per germline. The CDR3 runs to 15 residues. CDR3 in amino acids: CATLTQREGYYEQYF. The CDR3 DNA reads as TGTGCCACCCTTACCCAGCGGGAGGGGTACTACGAGCAGTACTTC.

The rearrangement links TRBV30 to TRBJ2-3; TRBD1 matches 7 bases. This CDR3 is 16 amino acids long. V shed 2 bases and J 8 bases; nucleotides not matched to a gene: 16. The V gene's germline CDR1 is GTSNPN and CDR2 SVGIG (reference sequence). CDR3 region: CAWSISQGSRKGTQYF. As DNA, the CDR3 is TGTGCCTGGAGTATATCACAGGGGTCGAGGAAGGGTACGCAGTATTTT.

The genes are TRBV7-8 and TRBJ2-6, with 7 bases identical to TRBD2. Germline V gene lookup returns CDR1 SGHVS and CDR2 FQNEAQ. Trimming cost V 5 bases and J 4 bases; bases outside gene matches: 8. The length of the CDR3 is 16 residues. In DNA form, the CDR3 reads TGTGCCAGCAGCCCTTACGGGAGGACCGGGGCCAACGTCCTGACTTTC. Protein sequence: CASSPYGRTGANVLTF.

The gene calls are TRBV4-2 and TRBJ2-7, with 8 bases matching TRBD2. The V gene end was trimmed by 2 bases and the J gene end by 5 bases; junction bases not matched to a gene: 5. Germline V gene sequence: CDR1 LGHNA, CDR2 YNFKEQ. The CDR3 consists of 14 residues. CDR3 sequence (DNA): TGTGCCAGCAGCCAACGGGAGGGCCTCCACGAGCAGTACTTC. It codes for CASSQREGLHEQYF.

This clonotype was seen many times. J is TRBJ2-5 and V is TRBV5-4; no reliable D call. CDR1 is SGHNT and CDR2 is YYREEE in the germline V gene (reference sequence). The CDR3 has 11 residues. V lost 4 bases to trimming and J lost 2 bases, with 3 bases between them. CDR3 DNA sequence: TGTGCCAGCAGCGGACAAGAGACCCAGTACTTC. It specifies CASSGQETQYF.